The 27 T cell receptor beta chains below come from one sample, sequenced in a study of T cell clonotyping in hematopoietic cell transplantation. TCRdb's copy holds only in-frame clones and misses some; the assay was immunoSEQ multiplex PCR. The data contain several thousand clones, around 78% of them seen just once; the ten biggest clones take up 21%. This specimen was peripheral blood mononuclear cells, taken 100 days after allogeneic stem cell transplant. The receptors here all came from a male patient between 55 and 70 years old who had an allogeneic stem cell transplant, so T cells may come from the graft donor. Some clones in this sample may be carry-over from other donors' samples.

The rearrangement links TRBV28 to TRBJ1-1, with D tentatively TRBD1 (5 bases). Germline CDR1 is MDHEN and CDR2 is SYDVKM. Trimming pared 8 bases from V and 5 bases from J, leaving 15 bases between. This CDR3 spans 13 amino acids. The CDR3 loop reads CASYSRTPTEAFF. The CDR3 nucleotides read TGTGCCAGCTACTCTCGGACACCGACTGAAGCTTTCTTT. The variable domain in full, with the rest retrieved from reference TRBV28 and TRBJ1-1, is DVKVTQSSRYLVKRTGEKVFLECVQDMDHENMFWYRQDPGLGLRLIYFSYDVKMKEKGDIPEGYSVSREKKERFSLILESASTNQTSMYLCASYSRTPTEAFFGQGTRLTVV.

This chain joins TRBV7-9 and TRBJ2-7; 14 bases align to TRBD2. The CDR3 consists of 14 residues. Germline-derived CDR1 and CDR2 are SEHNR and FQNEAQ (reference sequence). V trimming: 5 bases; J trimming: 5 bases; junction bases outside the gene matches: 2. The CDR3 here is CASSQGLAGDEQYF. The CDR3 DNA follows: TGTGCCAGCAGCCAGGGACTAGCGGGGGACGAGCAGTACTTC. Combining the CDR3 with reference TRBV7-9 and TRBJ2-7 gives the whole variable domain DTGVSQNPRHKITKRGQNVTFRCDPISEHNRLYWYRQTLGQGPEFLTYFQNEAQLEKSRLLSDRFSAERPKGSFSTLEIQRTEQGDSAMYLCASSQGLAGDEQYFGPGTRLTVT.

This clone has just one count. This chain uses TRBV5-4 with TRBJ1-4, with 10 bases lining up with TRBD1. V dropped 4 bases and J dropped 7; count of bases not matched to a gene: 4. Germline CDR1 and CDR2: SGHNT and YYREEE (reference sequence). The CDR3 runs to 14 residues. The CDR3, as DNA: TGTGCCAGCAGCCGCCGGGACAGGGGTGAAAAACTGTTTTTT. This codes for CASSRRDRGEKLFF.

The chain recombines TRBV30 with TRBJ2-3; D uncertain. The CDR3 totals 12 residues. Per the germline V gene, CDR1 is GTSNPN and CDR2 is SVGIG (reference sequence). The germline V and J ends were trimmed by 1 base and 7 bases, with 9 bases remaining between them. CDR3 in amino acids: CAWSEPHYTQYF. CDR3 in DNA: TGTGCCTGGAGTGAACCCCACTATACGCAGTATTTT.

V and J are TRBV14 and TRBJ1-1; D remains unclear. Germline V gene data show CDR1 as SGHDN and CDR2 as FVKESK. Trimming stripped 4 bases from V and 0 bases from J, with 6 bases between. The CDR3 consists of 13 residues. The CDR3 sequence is CASSLSVNTEAFF. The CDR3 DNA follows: TGTGCCAGCAGCCTATCAGTGAACACTGAAGCTTTCTTT.

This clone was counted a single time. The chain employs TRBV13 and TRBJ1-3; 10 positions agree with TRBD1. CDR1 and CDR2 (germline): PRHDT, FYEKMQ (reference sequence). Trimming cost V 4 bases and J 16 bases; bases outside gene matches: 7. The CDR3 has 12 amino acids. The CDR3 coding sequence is TGTGCCAGCAGCTCAGGGACAGGGGAAATCTATTTT. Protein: CASSSGTGEIYF.

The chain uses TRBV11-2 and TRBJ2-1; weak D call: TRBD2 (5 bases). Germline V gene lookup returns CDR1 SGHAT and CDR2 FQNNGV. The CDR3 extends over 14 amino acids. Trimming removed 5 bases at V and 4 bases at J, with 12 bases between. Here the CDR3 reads CASSTRTGYNEQFF. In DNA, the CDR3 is TGTGCCAGCAGCACCAGGACGGGGTACAATGAGCAGTTCTTC.

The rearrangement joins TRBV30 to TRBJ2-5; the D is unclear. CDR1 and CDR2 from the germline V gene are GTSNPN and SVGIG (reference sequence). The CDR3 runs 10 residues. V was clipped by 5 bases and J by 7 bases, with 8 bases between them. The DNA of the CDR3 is TGTGCCTGGGGGTGGGGGACCCAGTACTTC. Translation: CAWGWGTQYF.

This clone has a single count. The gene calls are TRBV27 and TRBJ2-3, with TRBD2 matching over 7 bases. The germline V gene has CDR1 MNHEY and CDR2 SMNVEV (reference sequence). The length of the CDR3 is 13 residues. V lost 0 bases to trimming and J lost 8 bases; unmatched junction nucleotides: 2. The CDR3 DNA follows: TGTGCCAGCAGTTTATCAACTAGCGCTACGCAGTATTTT. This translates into CASSLSTSATQYF.

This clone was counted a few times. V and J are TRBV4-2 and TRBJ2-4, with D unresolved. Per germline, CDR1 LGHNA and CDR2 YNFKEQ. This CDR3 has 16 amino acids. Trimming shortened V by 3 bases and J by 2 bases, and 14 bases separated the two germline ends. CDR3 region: CASSQDPLQPKNIQYF. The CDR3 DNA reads TGTGCCAGCAGCCAGGACCCCTTGCAACCCAAAAACATTCAGTACTTC.

CDR3 protein: CSASEYTEAFF. CDR3 sequence (DNA): TGCAGTGCATCCGAATACACTGAAGCTTTCTTT. The rearrangement joins TRBV20-1 to TRBJ1-1, with D unresolved. Between the trimmed V and J ends, which lost 6 bases and 3 bases, there was a span of 8 bases. This CDR3 has 11 amino acids. Germline lookup yields CDR1 DFQATT and CDR2 SNEGSKA (reference sequence).

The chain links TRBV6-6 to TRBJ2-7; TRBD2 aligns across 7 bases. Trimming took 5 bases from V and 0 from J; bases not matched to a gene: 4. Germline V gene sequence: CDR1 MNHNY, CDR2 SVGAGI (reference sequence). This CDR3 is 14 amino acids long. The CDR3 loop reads CASSRLAGSYEQYF. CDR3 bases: TGTGCCAGCAGTCGATTAGCGGGCTCCTACGAGCAGTACTTC.

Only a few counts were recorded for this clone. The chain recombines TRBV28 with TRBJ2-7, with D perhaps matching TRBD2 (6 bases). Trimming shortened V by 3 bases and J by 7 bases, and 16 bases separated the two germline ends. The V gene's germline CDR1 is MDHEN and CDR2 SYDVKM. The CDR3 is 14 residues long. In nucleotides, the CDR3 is TGTGCCAGCAGTTTTAAGGCGGGGAAAGGAGAGCAGTACTTC. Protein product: CASSFKAGKGEQYF.

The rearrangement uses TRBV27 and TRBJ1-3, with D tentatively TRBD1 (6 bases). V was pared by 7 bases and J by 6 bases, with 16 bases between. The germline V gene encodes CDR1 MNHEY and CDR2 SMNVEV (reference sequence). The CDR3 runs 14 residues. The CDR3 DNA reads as TGTGCCAGCATGGCAACAGGGTTCGAAAACACCATATATTTT. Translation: CASMATGFENTIYF.

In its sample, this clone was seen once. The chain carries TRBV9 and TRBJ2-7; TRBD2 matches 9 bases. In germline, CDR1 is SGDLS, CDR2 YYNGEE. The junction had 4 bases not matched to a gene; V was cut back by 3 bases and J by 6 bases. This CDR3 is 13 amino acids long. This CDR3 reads CASSAGGRGEQYF. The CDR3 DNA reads TGTGCCAGCAGCGCGGGCGGGAGGGGCGAGCAGTACTTC.

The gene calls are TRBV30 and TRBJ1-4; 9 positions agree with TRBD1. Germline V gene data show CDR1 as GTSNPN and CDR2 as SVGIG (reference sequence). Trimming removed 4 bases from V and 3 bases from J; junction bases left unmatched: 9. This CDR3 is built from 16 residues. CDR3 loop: CAWTEAGTGSNEKLFF. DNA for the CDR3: TGTGCCTGGACGGAGGCGGGGACAGGGTCTAATGAAAAACTGTTTTTT.

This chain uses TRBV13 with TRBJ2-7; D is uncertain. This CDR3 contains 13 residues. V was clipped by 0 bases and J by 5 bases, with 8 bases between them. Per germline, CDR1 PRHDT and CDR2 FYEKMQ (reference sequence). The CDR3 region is CASSLGWGNEQYF. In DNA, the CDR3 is TGTGCCAGCAGCTTAGGTTGGGGTAACGAGCAGTACTTC.

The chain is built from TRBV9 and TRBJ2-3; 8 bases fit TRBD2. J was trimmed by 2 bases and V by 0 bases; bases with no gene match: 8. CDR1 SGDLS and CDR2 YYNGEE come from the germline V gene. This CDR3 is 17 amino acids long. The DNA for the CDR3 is TGTGCCAGCAGCGTAGACGAGCAGCGGGAGTCCACAGATACGCAGTATTTT. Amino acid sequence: CASSVDEQRESTDTQYF.

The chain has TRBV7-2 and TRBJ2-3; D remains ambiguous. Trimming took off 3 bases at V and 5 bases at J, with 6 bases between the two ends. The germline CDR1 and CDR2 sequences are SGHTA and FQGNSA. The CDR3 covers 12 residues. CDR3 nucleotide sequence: TGTGCCAGCAGCTTGGTACGAGATACGCAGTATTTT. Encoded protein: CASSLVRDTQYF.

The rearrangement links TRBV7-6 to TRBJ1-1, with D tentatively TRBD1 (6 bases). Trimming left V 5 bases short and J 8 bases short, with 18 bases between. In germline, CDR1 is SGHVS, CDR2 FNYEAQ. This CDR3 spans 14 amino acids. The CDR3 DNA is TGTGCCAGCAGCCCCGGACAGTCCCCTATCGAAGCTTTCTTT. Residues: CASSPGQSPIEAFF.

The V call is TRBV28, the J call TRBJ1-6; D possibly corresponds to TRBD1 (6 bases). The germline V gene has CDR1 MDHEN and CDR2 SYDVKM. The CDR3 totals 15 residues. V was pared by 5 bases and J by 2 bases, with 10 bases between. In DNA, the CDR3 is TGTGCCAGCAGTACAGGGCCGACCTATAATTCACCCCTCCACTTT. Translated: CASSTGPTYNSPLHF.

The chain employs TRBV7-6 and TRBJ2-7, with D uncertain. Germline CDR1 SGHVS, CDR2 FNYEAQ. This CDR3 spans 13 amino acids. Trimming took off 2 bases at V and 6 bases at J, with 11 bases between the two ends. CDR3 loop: CASSLLDSSEQYF. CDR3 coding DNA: TGTGCCAGCAGCTTATTGGATTCAAGCGAGCAGTACTTC.

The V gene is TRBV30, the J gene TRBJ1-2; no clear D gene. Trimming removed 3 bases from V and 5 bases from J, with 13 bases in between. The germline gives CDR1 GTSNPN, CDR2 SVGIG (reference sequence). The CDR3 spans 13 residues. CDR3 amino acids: CAWRPSSEYGYTF. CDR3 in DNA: TGTGCCTGGAGACCATCCTCAGAGTATGGCTACACCTTC.

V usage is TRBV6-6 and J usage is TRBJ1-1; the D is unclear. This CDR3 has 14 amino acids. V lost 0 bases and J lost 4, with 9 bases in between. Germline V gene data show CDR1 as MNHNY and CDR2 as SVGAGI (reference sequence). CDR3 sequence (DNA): TGTGCCAGCAGTTACTCAGAGGGATTCACTGAAGCTTTCTTT. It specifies CASSYSEGFTEAFF.

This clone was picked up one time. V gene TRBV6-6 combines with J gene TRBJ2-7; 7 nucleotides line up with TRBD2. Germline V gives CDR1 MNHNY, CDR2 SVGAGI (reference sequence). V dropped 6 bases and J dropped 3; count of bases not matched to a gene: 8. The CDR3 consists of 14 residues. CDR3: CASSGREGVYEQYF. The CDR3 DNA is TGTGCCAGCAGCGGCAGGGAGGGAGTCTACGAGCAGTACTTC.

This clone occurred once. For the CDR3, the DNA is TGTGCCAGCAGCTCGAGGGGGCGCGAACAAGAGACCCAGTACTTC. This codes for CASSSRGREQETQYF. V and J are TRBV5-5 and TRBJ2-5; TRBD1 matches at 7 bases. V lost 3 bases to trimming and J lost 2 bases; unmatched junction nucleotides: 7. Per the germline V gene, CDR1 is SGHKS and CDR2 is YYEKEE (reference sequence). There are 15 residues in the CDR3.

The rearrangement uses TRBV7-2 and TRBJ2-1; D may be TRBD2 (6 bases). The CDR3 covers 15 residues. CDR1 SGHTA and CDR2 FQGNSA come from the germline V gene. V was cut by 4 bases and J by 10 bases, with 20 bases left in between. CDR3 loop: CASSSPRDSLGEQFF. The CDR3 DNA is TGTGCCAGCAGCTCCCCCCGGGACTCTTTAGGAGAGCAGTTCTTC.